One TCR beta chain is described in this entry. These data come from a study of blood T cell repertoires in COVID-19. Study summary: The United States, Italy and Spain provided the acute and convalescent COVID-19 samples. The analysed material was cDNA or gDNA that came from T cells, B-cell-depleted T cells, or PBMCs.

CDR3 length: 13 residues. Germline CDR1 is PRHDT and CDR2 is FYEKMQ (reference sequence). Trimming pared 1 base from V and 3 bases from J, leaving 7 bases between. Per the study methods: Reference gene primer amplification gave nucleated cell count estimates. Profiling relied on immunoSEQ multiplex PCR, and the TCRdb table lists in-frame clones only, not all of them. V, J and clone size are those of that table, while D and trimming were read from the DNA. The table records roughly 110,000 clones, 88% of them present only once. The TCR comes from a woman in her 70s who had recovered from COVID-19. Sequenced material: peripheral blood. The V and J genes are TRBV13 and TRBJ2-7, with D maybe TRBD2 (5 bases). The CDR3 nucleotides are TGTGCCAGCAGCTTAGAAGCGGACTACGAGCAGTACTTC. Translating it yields CASSLEADYEQYF.